Shown below are 10 T cell receptor beta chains from a single sample sequenced in a study of T cell clonality in common variable immunodeficiency. Clones were read by immunoSEQ multiplex PCR, and TCRdb kept only the in-frame ones, dropping some. The sample yields tens of thousands of clones, without any singletons. The sample comprised peripheral blood mononuclear cells. These receptor sequences come from a person between 18 and 70 years old in good health.

This clone has ten or more counts. The read comes to an end 3 residues before the CDR3 does, leaving the germline J gene to fill in the end. V usage is TRBV4-1 and J usage is TRBJ2-5; 9 nucleotides align to TRBD1. This CDR3 is built from 15 residues. Germline CDR1 MGHRA, CDR2 YSYEKL. V was pared by 4 bases and J by 3 bases, with 6 bases of the junction left unmatched. The CDR3 DNA, read in part, is TGCGCCAGCAGCCTCGGGGACAGGGAAGAAGAGACC. It is translated as CASSLGDREEET. The full CDR3 sequence reads CASSLGDREEETQYF.

Many counts were recorded for this clone. Read sequence stops 3 residues before the CDR3 end, and the germline J gene provides the missing end. The rearrangement links TRBV4-1 to TRBJ1-2; D perhaps matches TRBD1 (5 bases). Germline loops: CDR1 MGHRA, CDR2 YSYEKL. V was clipped by 1 base and J by 4 bases, with 10 bases between them. This CDR3 is built from 14 residues. CDR3 sequence: CASSQGLTVYGYTF. The DNA read from the CDR3 is TGCGCCAGCAGCCAAGGGTTGACAGTCTATGGC.

The CDR3 is CASSLRTGEKETQYF. The CDR3 bases that were read are TGTGCCAGCAGCTTGAGGACAGGCGAAAAAGAGACG. The gene calls are TRBV5-6 and TRBJ2-3; 7 bases are a match to TRBD1. The read is 3 residues too short to cover the CDR3 end, so that end is filled in from the germline J gene. Germline V gene lookup returns CDR1 SGHDT and CDR2 YYEEEE. This CDR3 has 15 amino acids.

In the case of this clone: Coverage ceases 3 residues before the CDR3 finishes, and the germline J gene fills in the end. The chain couples TRBV2 to TRBJ2-3, with D maybe TRBD1 (6 bases). Germline V lookup: CDR1 SNHLY, CDR2 FYNNEI. Deletions cut 8 bases from V and 7 bases from J, with 13 bases between. This CDR3 contains 12 residues. CDR3 DNA, as far as it was read: TGTGCCAGCCCTGGGGGCTTAAATACG. Translating gives CASPGGLNT. The CDR3, in full, reads CASPGGLNTQYF.

This clone was observed a handful of times. The CDR3 is cut off 3 residues early in the read; its end comes from the germline J gene. V and J are TRBV29-1 and TRBJ1-2; D is undetermined. The germline gives CDR1 SQVTM, CDR2 ANQGSEA. The CDR3 totals 17 residues. Partial CDR3 DNA: TGCAGCGTTGATACTAGCGGGAGTGAGGACTCGGCGTACGAC. As protein: CSVDTSGSEDSAYD. The CDR3 in full is CSVDTSGSEDSAYDYTF. The variable domain in full, with the rest retrieved from reference TRBV29-1 and TRBJ1-2, is SAVISQKPSRDICQRGTSLTIQCQVDSQVTMMFWYRQQPGQSLTLIATANQGSEATYESGFVIDKFPISRPNLTFSTLTVSNMSPEDSSIYLCSVDTSGSEDSAYDYTFGSGTRLTVV.

Ten or more counts support this clone. The CDR3 goes on 3 residues after the read ends, and that part is filled in from the germline J gene. The gene calls are TRBV19 and TRBJ1-5, with TRBD1 as a possible D gene (5 bases). There are 14 residues in the CDR3. Germline V gene data show CDR1 as LNHDA and CDR2 as SQIVND (reference sequence). Trimming pared 1 base from V and 7 bases from J, leaving 11 bases between. The part of the CDR3 DNA that was read is TGTGCCAGTAGTATAGTTAGTCAGGGCCAGCCC. Translation: CASSIVSQGQP. The whole CDR3 is CASSIVSQGQPQHF.

This clone was found many times. With the read ending 3 residues before the CDR3 end, the germline J gene is used to fill in that end. The chain couples TRBV11-2 to TRBJ1-6; 9 bases are a match to TRBD1. Looked up from germline, CDR1 is SGHAT and CDR2 is FQNNGV. The CDR3 runs to 15 residues. The V segment lost 3 bases and the J segment 10 bases; nucleotides outside the gene matches: 7. The CDR3 loop reads CASSLARTGVSPLHF. Partial CDR3 DNA: TGTGCCAGCAGCTTGGCGCGGACAGGGGTCTCACCC.

In this sample, this clone turned up many times. The read is 3 residues too short to cover the CDR3 end, so that end is filled in from the germline J gene. This sequence joins TRBV6-4 and TRBJ2-1, with a possible D match to TRBD2 (5 bases). The V gene's germline CDR1 is MRHNA and CDR2 SNTAGT. Deletions cut 7 bases from V and 4 bases from J, with 20 bases between. The CDR3 sequence is 16 residues long. The CDR3 reads CASTIDYPPSYNEQFF. Incomplete CDR3 DNA: TGTGCCAGCACAATAGACTACCCCCCATCATACAATGAG.

This clone was seen repeatedly, ten times or more. Coverage ceases 3 residues before the CDR3 finishes, and the germline J gene fills in the end. The chain uses TRBV6-1 and TRBJ2-6, with TRBD2 matching over 9 bases. The CDR3 totals 19 residues. V dropped 2 bases and J dropped 0; count of bases not matched to a gene: 8. Germline V gene lookup returns CDR1 MNHNS and CDR2 SASEGT. The DNA read from the CDR3 is TGTGCCAGCAGTGAAATCCGGACTAGCGTATACTCTGGGGCCAACGTC. Translating it yields CASSEIRTSVYSGANV. The whole CDR3 protein reads CASSEIRTSVYSGANVLTF.

With regard to this clone: The read ends 3 residues early relative to the CDR3; the germline J gene fills the gap. This sequence joins TRBV19 and TRBJ1-2; TRBD1 is a possible D gene (6 bases). CDR1 is LNHDA and CDR2 is SQIVND in the germline V gene (reference sequence). The CDR3 runs 14 residues. Partial CDR3 DNA: TGTGCCAGTAGTACCCGAGGACAGACCCACGAC. This gives the protein CASSTRGQTHD. The complete CDR3 reads CASSTRGQTHDYTF.